Listed here are 19 T cell receptor beta chains from one sample, sequenced in a study of shared clonotypes between healthy human individuals. The method was immunoSEQ multiplex PCR; TCRdb's version includes in-frame clones alone and lacks a portion of them. Of over a million clones listed, around 82% are singletons. Source material: memory CD4+ T cells from PBMCs. Stated subset: CD45RA-negative fraction. Source of these receptors: a man between 18 and 35 years old in good health. Some clones in this sample may be carry-over from other donors' samples.

V gene TRBV5-1 combines with J gene TRBJ1-3; D possibly corresponds to TRBD1 (5 bases). The CDR3 covers 15 residues. The V gene's germline CDR1 is SGHRS and CDR2 YFSETQ. V was trimmed by 4 bases and J by 2 bases, leaving 13 bases between them. The CDR3 is CASSPTGDAGNTIYF. CDR3 in DNA: TGCGCCAGCAGCCCTACAGGCGATGCTGGAAACACCATATATTTT.

In regard to this clone: Other DNA sequences of this sample code for an identical CDR3. The chain employs TRBV5-1 and TRBJ1-2; 8 bases align to TRBD1. The CDR3 covers 14 residues. Unmatched junction bases numbered 6, after V lost 4 bases and J lost 4 bases. CDR1 and CDR2 from the germline V gene are SGHRS and YFSETQ. The CDR3: CASSPGTGGYGYTF. CDR3 sequence (DNA): TGCGCCAGCAGCCCGGGCACAGGGGGCTATGGCTACACCTTC.

The genes are TRBV28 and TRBJ1-1; 7 bases line up with TRBD1. Per germline, CDR1 MDHEN and CDR2 SYDVKM. The CDR3 sequence is 16 residues long. V trimming: 5 bases; J trimming: 3 bases; junction bases outside the gene matches: 12. CDR3 nucleotide sequence: TGTGCCAGCAGTCCGACAGGGTACGTAAAGCACACTGAAGCTTTCTTT. Protein: CASSPTGYVKHTEAFF.

The chain couples TRBV5-4 to TRBJ2-7; TRBD1 agrees at 9 bases. The CDR3 covers 14 residues. CDR1 and CDR2 (germline): SGHNT, YYREEE (reference sequence). Losses at the gene ends were 6 bases for V and 2 bases for J; bases not matched to a gene: 6. The CDR3 is CASKPGQGTYEQYF. The CDR3 coding sequence is TGTGCCAGCAAGCCGGGACAGGGTACCTACGAGCAGTACTTC.

The rearrangement uses TRBV4-1 and TRBJ2-1, with TRBD2 matching 9 bases. The CDR3 sequence is 16 residues long. Per germline, CDR1 MGHRA and CDR2 YSYEKL. V dropped 4 bases and J dropped 6; count of bases not matched to a gene: 10. CDR3 coding DNA: TGCGCCAGCAGCCCCCTGGGTAGCGGGAGTTTCAATGAGCAGTTCTTC. The encoded protein is CASSPLGSGSFNEQFF.

The J gene is TRBJ2-7, the V gene TRBV13; TRBD2 might be the D (5 bases). This CDR3 has 14 amino acids. Germline CDR1 is PRHDT and CDR2 is FYEKMQ (reference sequence). V was trimmed by 8 bases and J by 5 bases, leaving 19 bases between them. This CDR3 reads CASAIGGTLHEQYF. The CDR3 DNA reads as TGTGCCAGCGCGATAGGAGGAACCCTGCACGAGCAGTACTTC.

The chain has TRBV6-5 and TRBJ2-7, with D possibly being TRBD2 (6 bases). The CDR3 is made up of 15 amino acids. Trimming cost V 4 bases and J 3 bases, with 16 bases left between them. CDR1 is MNHEY and CDR2 is SVGAGI in the germline V gene. This CDR3 is CASSFVAPGGYEQYF. The CDR3 region has the DNA TGTGCCAGCAGTTTTGTGGCCCCCGGGGGCTACGAGCAGTACTTC.

Points on this clone: A far larger clone is just one base off, so this is likely a read error. The chain links TRBV11-2 to TRBJ2-1; TRBD2 agrees at 9 bases. V was pared by 5 bases and J by 4 bases, with 6 bases of the junction left unmatched. The CDR3 is 15 residues long. CDR1 is SGHAT and CDR2 is FQNNGV in the germline V gene. CDR3 in amino acids: CASSPGTSIYNEQFF. Written as DNA, the CDR3 is TGTGCCAGCAGCCCCGGGACTAGCATTTACAATGAGCAGTTCTTC.

This CDR3 reads CAWGVGHSGSYEQYF. CDR3 DNA: TGTGCCTGGGGGGTCGGCCACTCTGGCTCCTACGAGCAGTACTTC. The rearrangement links TRBV30 to TRBJ2-7; D gene uncertain. This CDR3 has 15 amino acids. V gave up 5 bases and J gave up 0 bases, with 17 bases separating them. Germline CDR1 is GTSNPN and CDR2 is SVGIG (reference sequence).

With regard to this clone: The same CDR3 also results from other DNA sequences found in this sample. The chain has TRBV7-3 and TRBJ2-3; TRBD1 agrees at 7 bases. J lost 4 bases, V lost 5 bases, and 3 bases had no gene match. The CDR3 contains 13 residues. From germline, CDR1 is SGHTA and CDR2 FQGTGA. The CDR3 sequence is CASSPTGADTQYF. The CDR3 coding sequence is TGTGCCAGCAGCCCAACAGGGGCAGATACGCAGTATTTT. The entire variable domain, with the rest obtained from reference TRBV7-3 and TRBJ2-3, is as follows: GAGVSQTPSNKVTEKGKYVELRCDPISGHTALYWYRQSLGQGPEFLIYFQGTGAADDSGLPNDRFFAVRPEGSVSTLKIQRTERGDSAVYLCASSPTGADTQYFGPGTRLTVL.

This clone was picked up a small number of times. In DNA form, the CDR3 reads TGTGCCAGCAGTCGAGGGGCGCGTGGGAACACCGGGGAGCTGTTTTTT. It encodes CASSRGARGNTGELFF. The chain combines TRBV7-3 with TRBJ2-2; D might be TRBD1 or TRBD2, each matching 5 bases. CDR3 length equals 16 residues. V lost 6 bases and J 1 base, leaving 15 bases between the germline ends. Per germline, CDR1 SGHTA and CDR2 FQGTGA.

The V gene is TRBV28, the J gene TRBJ2-2; D may correspond to TRBD1 or TRBD2 (6 bases each). Germline lookup yields CDR1 MDHEN and CDR2 SYDVKM. There are 15 residues in the CDR3. Trimming shortened V by 2 bases and J by 9 bases, and 16 bases separated the two germline ends. The CDR3 protein is CASSLGAGGPRELFF. For the CDR3, the DNA is TGTGCCAGCAGTTTAGGAGCTGGGGGGCCCCGGGAGCTGTTTTTT. Supplemented by reference TRBV28 and TRBJ2-2, the full variable domain reads DVKVTQSSRYLVKRTGEKVFLECVQDMDHENMFWYRQDPGLGLRLIYFSYDVKMKEKGDIPEGYSVSREKKERFSLILESASTNQTSMYLCASSLGAGGPRELFFGEGSRLTVL.

A single count supports this clone. The chain combines TRBV10-1 with TRBJ2-7, with 7 bases fitting TRBD2. The CDR3 spans 14 residues. Germline V gene data show CDR1 as WNHNN and CDR2 as SYGVQD (reference sequence). V shed 0 bases and J 7 bases; nucleotides not matched to a gene: 6. CDR3 nucleotide sequence: TGCGCCAGCAGTGAGTCAGCGGGAACGGGAGAGCAGTACTTC. Translating it yields CASSESAGTGEQYF.

Worth noting for this clone: This may come from a read error, since a much larger clone is one base off. At the DNA level, this CDR3 is encoded by other sequences in the same sample as well. This rearrangement joins TRBV7-6 to TRBJ1-1; D is ambiguous. Looked up from germline, CDR1 is SGHVS and CDR2 is FNYEAQ. The V and J ends lost 1 base and 1 base respectively, with 4 bases between them. The CDR3 loop spans 13 amino acids. CDR3 loop: CASSLGENTEAFF. In nucleotides, the CDR3 is TGTGCCAGCAGCTTAGGGGAGAACACTGAAGCTTTCTTT.

The V gene is TRBV7-6, the J gene TRBJ1-4, with 7 bases identical to TRBD1. CDR1 and CDR2 (germline): SGHVS, FNYEAQ. The CDR3 is 17 residues long. V lost 0 bases, J lost 5 bases, and 9 bases stayed unmatched. In DNA, the CDR3 is TGTGCCAGCAGCTTAGCGGGGAGGGGGCGACGGAATGAAAAACTGTTTTTT. Protein sequence: CASSLAGRGRRNEKLFF.

This clone was detected a few times. The rearrangement links TRBV30 to TRBJ1-1; D uncertain. Trimming pared 1 base from V and 4 bases from J, leaving 13 bases between. Germline-derived CDR1 and CDR2 are GTSNPN and SVGIG (reference sequence). This CDR3 region has 14 residues. CDR3 DNA: TGTGCCTGGAGTGCGGAAAATCCATCCACTGAAGCTTTCTTT. Amino acid sequence: CAWSAENPSTEAFF.

The chain is built from TRBV30 and TRBJ2-3; D might be TRBD2 (6 bases). From germline, CDR1 is GTSNPN and CDR2 SVGIG (reference sequence). This CDR3 has 16 residues. V gave up 3 bases and J gave up 3 bases, with 19 bases separating them. The CDR3 DNA follows: TGTGCCTGGAGCCCGGGCGGGGTTTCGCGAACAGATACGCAGTATTTT. Translating gives CAWSPGGVSRTDTQYF.

The J gene is TRBJ2-1, the V gene TRBV7-8; D remains unclear. V lost 10 bases and J lost 2, with 6 bases in between. The CDR3 is 11 residues long. CDR1 is SGHVS, CDR2 FQNEAQ, per germline. This chain's CDR3 is CATQAYNEQFF. The CDR3 DNA sequence: TGTGCCACCCAAGCCTACAATGAGCAGTTCTTC.

The V call is TRBV28, the J call TRBJ1-2, with TRBD1 as a possible D gene (5 bases). CDR3 length: 14 residues. Germline V lookup: CDR1 MDHEN, CDR2 SYDVKM. Trimming stripped 6 bases from V and 2 bases from J, with 13 bases between. This CDR3 reads CASRGRGRNYGYTF. Here the CDR3 DNA reads TGTGCCAGCAGGGGAAGGGGACGGAACTATGGCTACACCTTC.